These T cell receptor beta chains were read from a single sample in a study of blood T cell repertoires in COVID-19. Clones were sequenced by immunoSEQ multiplex PCR, and TCRdb holds only the in-frame ones, with some missing. The table lists approximately 150,000 clones, 84% of them singletons. The sample was peripheral blood. The receptors originated from a man under 40 with COVID-19, enrolled during active disease. Each CDR3 is given with its conserved first and last residue. The D gene is left open where the match is weak. A row's size may be missing; if present it is once, few, many or a size class.

>once|TRBD1|TRBV4-1|TRBJ1-1
TGCGCCAGCAGCCTAACAGGGGCTGCTGAAGCTTTCTTT
CASSLTGAAEAFF
>few|.|TRBV19|TRBJ2-3
TGTGCCAGTAGTCGCGGCGGGAGCACAGATACGCAGTATTTT
CASSRGGSTDTQYF
>.|.|TRBV6-5|TRBJ2-7
TGTGCCAGCAGTTATGCCCAGTCAGGGCTCTACGAGCAGTACTTC
CASSYAQSGLYEQYF
>.|TRBD2|TRBV30|TRBJ2-1
TGTGCCTGGGGATCCTCGGGGCTAGCGGACTCCTACAATGAGCAGTTCTTC
CAWGSSGLADSYNEQFF
>.|.|TRBV2|TRBJ2-3
TGTGCCAGCAGTCTGGACACACGCACAGATACGCAGTATTTT
CASSLDTRTDTQYF
>.|.|TRBV5-6|TRBJ2-5
TGTGCCAGCAGCTTTATTCTTGCAGGGATTCAAGAGACCCAGTACTTC
CASSFILAGIQETQYF
>once|.|TRBV2|TRBJ1-5
TGTGCCAGCAGCTTCGACAGTTCCGGAGCGCCCCAGCATTTT
CASSFDSSGAPQHF
>.|.|TRBV27|TRBJ2-1
TGTGCCAGCAGGCCTTCCGGGACAACATCCTACAATGAGCAGTTCTTC
CASRPSGTTSYNEQFF
>few|.|TRBV24-1|TRBJ2-7
TGTGCCACCAGTGACCCAAAACAGGACCCCTCCTACGAGCAGTACTTC
CATSDPKQDPSYEQYF
>.|TRBD2|TRBV27|TRBJ2-1
TGTGCCAGCAGTCGTAGCGGGAATCCCCCAGATGAGCAGTTCTTC
CASSRSGNPPDEQFF
>.|TRBD1|TRBV19|TRBJ2-2
TGTGCCAGTAGTATTCGGACCGGGACAGGGGGCTTCGCGAACACCGGGGAGCTGTTTTTT
CASSIRTGTGGFANTGELFF
>.|TRBD1|TRBV15|TRBJ2-3
TGTGCCACCAGCAGGAGGGACAGCAACACAGATACGCAGTATTTT
CATSRRDSNTDTQYF
>.|TRBD2|TRBV5-6|TRBJ2-1
TGTGCCAGCAGCGCCTTAGCGGGAGCCACGTACAATGAGCAGTTCTTC
CASSALAGATYNEQFF
>.|.|TRBV9|TRBJ2-7
TGTGCCAGCAGCGCGGGGGTCGGGACCGACGGATACGAGCAGTACTTC
CASSAGVGTDGYEQYF
>.|TRBD1|TRBV2|TRBJ1-5
TGTGCCAGCAGGTCGACAGGGTGGAATCAGCCCCAGCATTTT
CASRSTGWNQPQHF
>few|.|TRBV2|TRBJ2-7
TGTGCCAGCAGTGAAGTCGGGGGCGAGCAGTACTTC
CASSEVGGEQYF
>once|TRBD1|TRBV28|TRBJ1-4
TGTGCCAGCCGCAAAACAGGGGACAGTGAAAAACTGTTTTTT
CASRKTGDSEKLFF
>once|.|TRBV15|TRBJ2-1
TGTGCCACCAGCCAAAGACTAGGCGGCTACAATGAGCAGTTCTTC
CATSQRLGGYNEQFF
>.|.|TRBV5-4|TRBJ1-3
TGTGCCAGCAGCCTCGGACAGCTCTCTGGAAACACCATATATTTT
CASSLGQLSGNTIYF
>.|TRBD2|TRBV19|TRBJ2-3
TGTGCCAGTAGTACCGGACTAGCGGCGACAGATACGCAGTATTTT
CASSTGLAATDTQYF
>.|TRBD2|TRBV4-1|TRBJ2-3
TGCGCCAGCAGCATCCTAGCGGGAGTCACAGATACGCAGTATTTT
CASSILAGVTDTQYF
>few|TRBD1|TRBV27|TRBJ1-5
TGTGCCAGCAGCCTTACAGGGGGCGGGCAGCCCCAGCATTTT
CASSLTGGGQPQHF
>.|TRBD2|TRBV3-1/TRBV3-2|TRBJ2-7
TGTGCCAGCAGCCACGGACTAGCGGGTCTCTACGAGCAGTACTTC
CASSHGLAGLYEQYF
>once|.|TRBV27|TRBJ2-4
TGTGCCAGCAGTCCAGTACAGACAGCCAAAAACATTCAGTACTTC
CASSPVQTAKNIQYF
>.|TRBD1|TRBV7-3|TRBJ2-5
TGTGCCAGCAGCTCGCAGGGGGCCCAAGAGACCCAGTACTTC
CASSSQGAQETQYF
>.|TRBD2|TRBV7-8|TRBJ2-7
TGTGCCAGCAGCCCTCAGTTGGGCGGGAGGACCTACGAGCAGTACTTC
CASSPQLGGRTYEQYF
>few|.|TRBV28|TRBJ2-7
TGTGCCAGCAGTTGCCACGCTCCGGGGTGCGAGCAGTACTTC
CASSCHAPGCEQYF
>.|TRBD1|TRBV9|TRBJ2-7
TGTGCCAGCAGCCCCGGACAGGGTCCCTACTACGAGCAGTACTTC
CASSPGQGPYYEQYF
>.|.|TRBV4-1|TRBJ1-3
TGCGCCAGCAGCCAGTCCGGAGGGCGAGGAAACACCATATATTTT
CASSQSGGRGNTIYF